Listed here is a single T cell receptor (beta chain). Its target is unknown. CD8 cells regarded as naive lacked CD45RO, were positively chosen for CCR7, and omitted terminally differentiated effector memory CD45RA+ cells. This sample is drawn from a study of shared clonotypes between healthy human individuals. General study findings and limits: Large sequencing depth failed to make sorted-subset sequencing complete, rarefaction showed.

Some clones are missing from TCRdb's copy, which holds only in-frame ones; the method was immunoSEQ multiplex PCR. The sample holds some 800,000 clones, 92% seen once. The CDR3 loop spans 15 amino acids. Looked up from germline, CDR1 is SGHNT and CDR2 is YENEEA. The V end was cut by 6 bases, the J end by 6 bases, with 21 bases between. This sequence was found in a man younger than 40 in good health. The chain joins TRBV11-3 to TRBJ2-7, with D possibly being TRBD1 (6 bases). The specimen was naive CD8+ T cells sorted from blood. CDR3 coding DNA: TGTGCCAGCAGTCCCGGGGCCCAGGGGCCTTCCGAGCAGTACTTC. Translation gives CASSPGAQGPSEQYF.